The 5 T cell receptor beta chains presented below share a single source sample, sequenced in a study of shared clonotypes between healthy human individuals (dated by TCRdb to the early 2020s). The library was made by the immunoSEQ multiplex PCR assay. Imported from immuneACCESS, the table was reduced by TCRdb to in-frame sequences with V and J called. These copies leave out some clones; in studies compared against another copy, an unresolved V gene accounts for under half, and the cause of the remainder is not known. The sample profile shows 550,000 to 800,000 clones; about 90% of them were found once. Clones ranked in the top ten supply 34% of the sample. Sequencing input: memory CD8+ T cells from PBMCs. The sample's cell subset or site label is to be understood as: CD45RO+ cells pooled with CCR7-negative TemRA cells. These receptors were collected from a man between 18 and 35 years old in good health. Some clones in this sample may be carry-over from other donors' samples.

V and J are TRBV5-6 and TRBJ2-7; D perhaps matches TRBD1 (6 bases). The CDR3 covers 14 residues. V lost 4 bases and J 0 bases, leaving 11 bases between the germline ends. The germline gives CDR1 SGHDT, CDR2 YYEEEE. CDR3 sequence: CASSKGQLSYEQYF. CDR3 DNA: TGTGCCAGCAGCAAGGGACAACTCTCCTACGAGCAGTACTTC.

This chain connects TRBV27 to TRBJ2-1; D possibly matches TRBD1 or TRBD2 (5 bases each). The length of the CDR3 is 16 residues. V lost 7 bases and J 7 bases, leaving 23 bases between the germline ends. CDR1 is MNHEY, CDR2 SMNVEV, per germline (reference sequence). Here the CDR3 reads CASTYDGTSLSNEQFF. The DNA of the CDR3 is TGTGCCAGCACCTACGACGGGACCAGTCTGTCGAATGAGCAGTTCTTC.

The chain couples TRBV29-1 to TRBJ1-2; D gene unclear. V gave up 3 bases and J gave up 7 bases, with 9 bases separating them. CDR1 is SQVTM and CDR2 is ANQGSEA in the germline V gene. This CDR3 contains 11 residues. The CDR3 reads CSVDNGVGYTF. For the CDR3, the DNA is TGCAGCGTTGATAACGGGGTTGGCTACACCTTC.

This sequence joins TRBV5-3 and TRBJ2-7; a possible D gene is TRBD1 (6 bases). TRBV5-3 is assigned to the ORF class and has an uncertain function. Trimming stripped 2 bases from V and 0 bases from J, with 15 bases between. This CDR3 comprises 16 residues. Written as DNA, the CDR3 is TGTGCCAGAAGCTTAACTCGGACAGCGGACTCCTACGAGCAGTACTTC. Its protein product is CARSLTRTADSYEQYF.

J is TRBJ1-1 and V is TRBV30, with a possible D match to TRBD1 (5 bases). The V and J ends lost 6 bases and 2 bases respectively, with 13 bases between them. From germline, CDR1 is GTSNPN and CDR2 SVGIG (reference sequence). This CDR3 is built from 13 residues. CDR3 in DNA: TGTGCCTGCTCTAAGGGGATTAACACTGAAGCTTTCTTT. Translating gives CACSKGINTEAFF.